These T cell receptor beta chains were read from a single sample in a study of OX40 agonist ivuxolimab in advanced cancers. Method: immunoSEQ multiplex PCR; TCRdb's copy keeps in-frame clones and lacks some. Altogether 77,000 or so clones are present, about nine tenths being singletons, with the ten largest covering 0.4% to 0.55%. The sequencing used CD4+ or CD8+ T cells sorted from blood, collected in a trial of the OX40 agonist ivuxolimab. The source of these receptors is an adult with an advanced solid tumor such as melanoma, head and neck, liver or kidney cancer. Each CDR3 is given with its conserved first and last residue. Each record gives: CDR3 DNA, CDR3 protein, V gene, J gene, clone size, CDR3 length, D gene. D genes are given only for firm matches. Clone size appears in some rows only: once, few, many, or a class for an expanded clone.

TGTGCCAGCAGTTACTCTACGGGGGGGTTTGTGGGGCAGTACTTC	CASSYSTGGFVGQYF	TRBV6-6	TRBJ2-7	NA	15	TRBD2
TGTGCCAGCAGTTTACAGGCTAGCGGTTCCTACGAGCAGTACTTC	CASSLQASGSYEQYF	TRBV27	TRBJ2-7	once	15	TRBD2
TGCGCCAGCAGCTTGGTAAGCGGGGGGGCTAATGAGCAGTTCTTC	CASSLVSGGANEQFF	TRBV5-1	TRBJ2-1	NA	15	TRBD2
TGTGCCAGCAGTTATCAGGGCCGCACAGATACGCAGTATTTT	CASSYQGRTDTQYF	TRBV6-6	TRBJ2-3	once	14	NA
TGTGCCAGCAGCTTAGCGAGGGGGGGCACTGAAGCTTTCTTT	CASSLARGGTEAFF	TRBV7-2	TRBJ1-1	NA	14	NA
TGTGCCATCAGAAAGACAGGGGGCTACGAGCAGTACTTC	CAIRKTGGYEQYF	TRBV10-3	TRBJ2-7	NA	13	TRBD1
TGTGCCAGCATGGAGGCGAGCGCCTTGAACACTGAAGCTTTCTTT	CASMEASALNTEAFF	TRBV28	TRBJ1-1	few	15	NA
TGTGCCAGCAGTGAAGGCATGCAAGAGACCCAGTACTTC	CASSEGMQETQYF	TRBV2	TRBJ2-5	NA	13	NA
TGCGCCAGCAGTGAGTCGGGGGGCGGAATGAGTCGCCACTTC	CASSESGGGMSRHF	TRBV10-1	TRBJ2-4	NA	14	NA
TGTGCCAGCGAGGTGGGCAGCGAGCAGTACTTC	CASEVGSEQYF	TRBV28	TRBJ2-7	NA	11	NA
TGCGCCAGCAGCCCCCCGGGACAGACCCAAGAGACCCAGTACTTC	CASSPPGQTQETQYF	TRBV5-1	TRBJ2-5	NA	15	TRBD1
TGCGCCAGCAGCCCTCTACTAGCGGGGGGGCCGGTTGAGCAGTTCTTC	CASSPLLAGGPVEQFF	TRBV5-1	TRBJ2-1	NA	16	TRBD2
TGTGCCAGCAGTACCCCCGACGGACTCTATGGCTACACCTTC	CASSTPDGLYGYTF	TRBV28	TRBJ1-2	NA	14	NA
TGTGCCAGCAGCTTAGCTGGAGACACTGAAGCTTTCTTT	CASSLAGDTEAFF	TRBV7-9	TRBJ1-1	NA	13	NA
TGTGCCAGCAGCCCCAGGCCATGGACTAATGAAAAACTGTTTTTT	CASSPRPWTNEKLFF	TRBV5-6	TRBJ1-4	NA	15	NA
TGTGCCAGCAGCCCACCCCGACTAGCGGGAGGGGAAGAGACCCAGTACTTC	CASSPPRLAGGEETQYF	TRBV7-9	TRBJ2-5	NA	17	TRBD2
TGTGCCAGCAGCTCACGGACTAGCGGGATAGCCTACGAGCAGTACTTC	CASSSRTSGIAYEQYF	TRBV7-2	TRBJ2-7	NA	16	TRBD2
TGTGCCAGTAGTACCCAGTCAGATACGCAGTATTTT	CASSTQSDTQYF	TRBV19	TRBJ2-3	NA	12	NA
TGCGCCAGAACGGGGACACCTAAAGCCAAAAACATTCAGTACTTC	CARTGTPKAKNIQYF	TRBV5-1	TRBJ2-4	NA	15	NA
TGTGCCAGCAGCCCCAGGGCGGGGGAGGACTATGGCTACACCTTC	CASSPRAGEDYGYTF	TRBV4-2	TRBJ1-2	NA	15	NA
TGTGCCATCAGTGAGGGCGGGTCCATTTACGAGCAGTACTTC	CAISEGGSIYEQYF	TRBV10-3	TRBJ2-7	NA	14	NA
TGTGCCAGTAGTACCGGGCCTGGGGCCAACGTCCTGACTTTC	CASSTGPGANVLTF	TRBV19	TRBJ2-6	once	14	NA